One and the same sample provided the 27 T cell receptor beta chains below, sequenced in a study of cytomegalovirus exposure and HLA in healthy donors. The primer mix had 60 Vbeta and 13 Jbeta primers. TCRdb's copy holds only in-frame clones and misses some; the assay was immunoSEQ multiplex PCR. The profile shows around 150,000 clones, roughly 81% of them singletons. The sequencing sample was made of PBMCs. All receptors come from a woman aged 50 to 60 in good health and CMV-seronegative.

In regard to this clone: Within the sample, other DNA sequences also encode this same CDR3. This chain links TRBV2 with TRBJ2-7, with a possible D match to TRBD1 (6 bases). CDR1 is SNHLY and CDR2 is FYNNEI in the germline V gene. The length of the CDR3 is 11 residues. The V gene lost 8 bases and the J gene lost 5 bases, with 10 bases spanning the gap. The CDR3 loop is CASLQGNEQYF. CDR3 coding DNA: TGTGCCAGCCTTCAGGGGAACGAGCAGTACTTC.

This rearrangement joins TRBV18 to TRBJ2-1, with TRBD1 matching over 10 bases. The CDR3 is 15 residues long. Germline trimming cut 3 bases from V and 8 bases from J; bases unmatched to any gene: 7. Per germline, CDR1 KGHSH and CDR2 LQKENI. The CDR3 loop is CASSPGQGRADEQFF. CDR3 sequence (DNA): TGTGCCAGCTCACCGGGACAGGGGAGAGCGGATGAGCAGTTCTTC.

The rearrangement links TRBV14 to TRBJ2-7; 9 nucleotides align to TRBD2. The CDR3 has 15 residues. J was trimmed by 1 base and V by 5 bases; bases with no gene match: 6. Per the germline V gene, CDR1 is SGHDN and CDR2 is FVKESK. This CDR3 reads CASSFGLATSYEQYF. CDR3 DNA: TGTGCCAGCAGCTTCGGACTAGCGACATCCTACGAGCAGTACTTC.

Notes on this clone: This specimen includes other DNA sequences encoding the same CDR3. The V call is TRBV5-1, the J call TRBJ1-2; D is possibly TRBD1 (5 bases). V was trimmed by 2 bases and J by 1 base, leaving 6 bases between them. Germline V CDR1 and CDR2: SGHRS, YFSETQ. The CDR3 is made up of 13 amino acids. The CDR3 DNA follows: TGCGCCAGCAGCTTAGACAGTAACTATGGCTACACCTTC. Translating it yields CASSLDSNYGYTF.

This chain connects TRBV2 to TRBJ2-7; 8 bases align to TRBD2. With 5 bases clipped from V and 2 bases from J, the junction kept 8 bases outside the gene matches. Germline values: CDR1 SNHLY, CDR2 FYNNEI. CDR3 length: 15 residues. The CDR3 reads CASSKLAGVTYEQYF. As DNA, the CDR3 is TGTGCCAGCAGTAAGCTAGCGGGCGTAACCTACGAGCAGTACTTC.

This chain uses TRBV18 with TRBJ2-2, with 8 bases identical to TRBD1. J was trimmed by 6 bases and V by 1 base; bases with no gene match: 7. This CDR3 is 16 amino acids long. CDR1 KGHSH and CDR2 LQKENI come from the germline V gene. CDR3 sequence: CASSPLTQGASGELFF. The CDR3 nucleotides are TGTGCCAGCTCACCACTTACCCAGGGGGCTTCCGGGGAGCTGTTTTTT. The whole variable domain, filled in from reference TRBV18 and TRBJ2-2, reads NAGVMQNPRHLVRRRGQEARLRCSPMKGHSHVYWYRQLPEEGLKFMVYLQKENIIDESGMPKERFSAEFPKEGPSILRIQQVVRGDSAAYFCASSPLTQGASGELFFGEGSRLTVL.

The CDR3 loop reads CASRRDSPNEQYF. The CDR3 DNA sequence: TGTGCCAGCAGACGGGACAGCCCCAACGAGCAGTACTTC. The chain uses TRBV2 and TRBJ2-7; 7 bases line up with TRBD1. The V gene's germline CDR1 is SNHLY and CDR2 FYNNEI. This CDR3 comprises 13 residues. The V gene end was trimmed by 6 bases and the J gene end by 5 bases; junction bases not matched to a gene: 7.

This chain connects TRBV5-1 to TRBJ2-2, with D perhaps TRBD1 (5 bases). Germline lookup yields CDR1 SGHRS and CDR2 YFSETQ. The CDR3 contains 16 residues. V dropped 0 bases and J dropped 0 bases, with 9 bases sitting between them. The CDR3 sequence is CASSLGGSPNTGELFF. CDR3 sequence (DNA): TGCGCCAGCAGCTTGGGGGGCAGCCCGAACACCGGGGAGCTGTTTTTT. Variable domain in full (rest from reference TRBV5-1 and TRBJ2-2): KAGVTQTPRYLIKTRGQQVTLSCSPISGHRSVSWYQQTPGQGLQFLFEYFSETQRNKGNFPGRFSGRQFSNSRSEMNVSTLELGDSALYLCASSLGGSPNTGELFFGEGSRLTVL.

The chain is built from TRBV4-3 and TRBJ2-3; 10 positions match TRBD2. Germline CDR1 LGHNA, CDR2 YSLEER. The CDR3 extends over 15 amino acids. The V gene end was trimmed by 2 bases and the J gene end by 2 bases; junction bases not matched to a gene: 1. CDR3 DNA: TGCGCCAGCAGCCAAACTAGCGGGAACACAGATACGCAGTATTTT. Amino acid sequence: CASSQTSGNTDTQYF.

The V call is TRBV4-2, the J call TRBJ2-1, with TRBD2 matching over 8 bases. The CDR3 runs to 14 residues. In germline, CDR1 is LGHNA, CDR2 YNFKEQ. V lost 3 bases to trimming and J lost 14 bases; unmatched junction nucleotides: 12. CDR3 in amino acids: CASSQLAGPSMKFF. In nucleotides, the CDR3 is TGTGCCAGCAGCCAGCTAGCGGGTCCGTCGATGAAGTTCTTC.

The rearrangement links TRBV7-9 to TRBJ1-2; 7 bases map to TRBD1. V shed 5 bases and J 4 bases; nucleotides not matched to a gene: 7. The CDR3 length is 14 residues. Germline CDR1 and CDR2: SEHNR and FQNEAQ (reference sequence). The CDR3 sequence: CASSPPGTAYGYTF. CDR3 bases: TGTGCCAGCAGCCCCCCAGGGACAGCCTATGGCTACACCTTC.

The V call is TRBV9, the J call TRBJ1-2; D might be TRBD1 (5 bases). V lost 2 bases, J lost 0 bases, and 11 bases lay in between. The CDR3 runs 15 residues. CDR1 is SGDLS, CDR2 YYNGEE, per germline. The DNA for the CDR3 is TGTGCCAGCAGCGTCGGTGCGGGGGCTAACTATGGCTACACCTTC. It encodes CASSVGAGANYGYTF. Based on the CDR3 plus reference TRBV9 and TRBJ1-2, the full variable domain is DSGVTQTPKHLITATGQRVTLRCSPRSGDLSVYWYQQSLDQGLQFLIQYYNGEERAKGNILERFSAQQFPDLHSELNLSSLELGDSALYFCASSVGAGANYGYTFGSGTRLTVV.

The table lists this clone with a few counts. The chain carries TRBV11-2 and TRBJ2-1; D call uncertain. V was cut by 2 bases and J by 7 bases, with 9 bases left in between. Germline V gene lookup returns CDR1 SGHAT and CDR2 FQNNGV. This CDR3 comprises 13 residues. The DNA for the CDR3 is TGTGCCAGCAGCTTATTTGGGCCGAATGAGCAGTTCTTC. Its translation: CASSLFGPNEQFF. Full variable domain (remainder filled in from reference TRBV11-2 and TRBJ2-1): EAGVAQSPRYKIIEKRQSVAFWCNPISGHATLYWYQQILGQGPKLLIQFQNNGVVDDSQLPKDRFSAERLKGVDSTLKIQPAKLEDSAVYLCASSLFGPNEQFFGPGTRLTVL.

The V and J genes are TRBV28 and TRBJ2-5; possible D gene TRBD1, 5 bases. Germline lookup yields CDR1 MDHEN and CDR2 SYDVKM. The CDR3 is 13 residues long. Trimming left V 6 bases short and J 5 bases short, with 13 bases between. The CDR3 DNA sequence: TGTGCCAGCAGCAAAGGGGCGCTCGAGACCCAGTACTTC. It encodes CASSKGALETQYF.

V and J are TRBV10-3 and TRBJ2-6; 7 bases line up with TRBD1. The trim removed 11 bases at V and 0 bases at J, leaving 10 bases unmatched. The CDR3 is made up of 16 amino acids. Germline-derived CDR1 and CDR2 are ENHRY and SYGVKD. CDR3 bases: TGTGCCGCCCGGGACAGCGATCACTCTGGGGCCAACGTCCTGACTTTC. Translating it yields CAARDSDHSGANVLTF.

The CDR3 sequence is CASRLDSNYGYTF. For the CDR3, the DNA is TGTGCCAGCAGACTGGACAGTAACTATGGCTACACCTTC. The chain links TRBV5-5 to TRBJ1-2; weak D call: TRBD1 (6 bases). In germline, CDR1 is SGHKS, CDR2 YYEKEE (reference sequence). Trimming took off 5 bases at V and 1 base at J, with 9 bases between the two ends. This CDR3 spans 13 amino acids.

CDR3 sequence reads: CASSYTPTTRSDEQFF. In DNA form, the CDR3 reads TGTGCCAGCAGTTACACCCCAACGACTAGGTCCGATGAGCAGTTCTTC. The chain joins TRBV28 to TRBJ2-1; D might be TRBD2 (6 bases). Deletions cut 4 bases from V and 8 bases from J, with 21 bases between. CDR3 length: 16 amino acids. Germline CDR1 is MDHEN and CDR2 is SYDVKM.

CDR3 sequence: CASSSLRAGGEAFF. The CDR3, as DNA: TGTGCCAGCAGCTCCTTGAGGGCGGGGGGTGAAGCTTTCTTT. This chain links TRBV7-2 with TRBJ1-1, with a tentative D call TRBD1 (5 bases). This CDR3 region has 14 residues. Between the trimmed V and J ends, which lost 4 bases and 7 bases, there was a span of 16 bases. Germline values: CDR1 SGHTA, CDR2 FQGNSA.

This clone was counted a single time. This chain joins TRBV2 and TRBJ2-3; 8 nucleotides agree with TRBD1. The CDR3 totals 15 residues. J lost 6 bases, V lost 6 bases, and 11 bases had no gene match. Germline V gives CDR1 SNHLY, CDR2 FYNNEI. CDR3 bases: TGTGCCAGCAGCCGGGAACAGGGGGTTTCGGATACGCAGTATTTT. Amino acid sequence: CASSREQGVSDTQYF.

This clone was recorded only once. The genes are TRBV10-3 and TRBJ2-5, with TRBD2 as a possible D gene (6 bases). This CDR3 contains 12 residues. V lost 10 bases and J 2 bases, leaving 11 bases between the germline ends. Per the germline V gene, CDR1 is ENHRY and CDR2 is SYGVKD. The CDR3 coding sequence is TGTGCCACCGGGACTCCACAAGAGACCCAGTACTTC. This gives the protein CATGTPQETQYF.

This chain joins TRBV4-2 and TRBJ2-2; 8 bases map to TRBD2. There are 14 residues in the CDR3. Per the germline V gene, CDR1 is LGHNA and CDR2 is YNFKEQ. The V and J ends lost 4 bases and 7 bases, in that order; junction bases with no gene match: 5. The CDR3 region is CASSRGLVDGELFF. CDR3 in DNA: TGTGCCAGCAGCCGGGGACTAGTCGACGGGGAGCTGTTTTTT.

The chain links TRBV11-2 to TRBJ2-1, with 8 bases that match TRBD2. CDR3 size: 15 residues. The trim removed 5 bases at V and 7 bases at J, leaving 10 bases unmatched. CDR1 SGHAT and CDR2 FQNNGV come from the germline V gene. In nucleotides, the CDR3 is TGTGCCAGCAGCCCTTCCGGGAGGGCCGGAAATGAGCAGTTCTTC. It is translated as CASSPSGRAGNEQFF.

As concerns this clone: The sample carries other DNA sequences with the same CDR3. This chain joins TRBV5-6 and TRBJ1-1, with D perhaps matching TRBD1 (5 bases). Looked up from germline, CDR1 is SGHDT and CDR2 is YYEEEE. This CDR3 has 15 residues. Trimming left V 2 bases short and J 1 base short, with 12 bases between. The CDR3 loop reads CASSLVRVQNTEAFF. CDR3 DNA: TGTGCCAGCAGCTTAGTCAGGGTACAGAACACTGAAGCTTTCTTT.

The rearrangement uses TRBV9 and TRBJ2-3; TRBD1 might be the D (6 bases). CDR3 size: 16 residues. The V and J ends lost 4 bases and 3 bases respectively, with 18 bases between them. Per germline, CDR1 SGDLS and CDR2 YYNGEE. The CDR3, as DNA: TGTGCCAGCAGCCTTTGGGACACTCAGGGGACAGATACGCAGTATTTT. As protein: CASSLWDTQGTDTQYF.

The chain links TRBV6-1 to TRBJ2-4, with D tentatively TRBD2 (5 bases). Trimming pared 2 bases from V and 6 bases from J, leaving 8 bases between. Germline V gene lookup returns CDR1 MNHNS and CDR2 SASEGT. The CDR3 loop spans 13 amino acids. The CDR3 DNA follows: TGTGCCAGCAGTGAATCGGGGTTAAACATTCAGTACTTC. As protein: CASSESGLNIQYF.

The chain has TRBV19 and TRBJ2-3; a possible D gene is TRBD2 (6 bases). This CDR3 has 15 residues. The V and J ends lost 0 bases and 6 bases respectively, with 13 bases between them. The germline CDR1 and CDR2 sequences are LNHDA and SQIVND (reference sequence). Here the CDR3 reads CASSIDRTNRDTQYF. The DNA for the CDR3 is TGTGCCAGTAGTATAGATCGGACTAATCGGGATACGCAGTATTTT. Filled out from reference TRBV19 and TRBJ2-3, the complete variable domain reads DGGITQSPKYLFRKEGQNVTLSCEQNLNHDAMYWYRQDPGQGLRLIYYSQIVNDFQKGDIAEGYSVSREKKESFPLTVTSAQKNPTAFYLCASSIDRTNRDTQYFGPGTRLTVL.

This chain connects TRBV13 to TRBJ1-6; 7 nucleotides match TRBD1. The CDR3 length is 14 residues. Germline V gene sequence: CDR1 PRHDT, CDR2 FYEKMQ (reference sequence). Trimming took 8 bases from V and 9 from J; bases not matched to a gene: 10. The CDR3 sequence: CASVHRGSGSPLHF. DNA of the CDR3: TGTGCCAGCGTCCACAGGGGATCAGGTTCACCCCTCCACTTT.